The 23 T cell receptor beta chains in this list originate from one sample, sequenced in a study of response to subunit inactivated influenza vaccine. Via MiXCR, TCRdb re-called the RT-PCR reads, giving one row per CDR3 protein. The sample lists 150,000 to 200,000 distinct CDR3 sequences; about 10% were seen once. The input for sequencing was CD8+ T cells sorted from PBMCs, taken around 25 months after vaccination. These receptors all stem from a man aged 50-75 years who received an inactivated influenza vaccine.

V and J are TRBV27 and TRBJ2-7; D possibly matches TRBD1 or TRBD2 (6 bases each). This CDR3 has 13 residues. V lost 5 bases to trimming and J lost 6 bases, with 14 bases between them. Germline V CDR1 and CDR2: MNHEY, SMNVEV (reference sequence). As DNA, the CDR3 is TGTGCCAGCAGTCCCCGGGGGCCCGGCGAGCAGTACTTC. Protein product: CASSPRGPGEQYF.

This clonotype was found a few times. The chain is built from TRBV12-3 or TRBV12-4 and TRBJ2-7; 8 nucleotides align to TRBD1. The CDR3 consists of 16 residues. Trimming cost V 0 bases and J 0 bases; bases outside gene matches: 4. In DNA, the CDR3 is TGTGCCAGCAGTTTAGCGGGGACAGGCTTCTCCTACGAGCAGTACTTC. It encodes CASSLAGTGFSYEQYF.

Only a few counts were recorded for this clonotype. J is TRBJ2-1 and V is TRBV5-1; the D is unclear. With 0 bases removed from V and 5 bases from J, the gap between germline ends came to 12 bases. Per the germline V gene, CDR1 is SGHRS and CDR2 is YFSETQ. This CDR3 has 15 amino acids. As DNA, the CDR3 is TGCGCCAGCAGCTTGGCGCTTCCACAGAACAATGAGCAGTTCTTC. This sequence encodes CASSLALPQNNEQFF.

This clonotype was counted at least ten times. The V call is TRBV25-1, the J call TRBJ1-6; unclear D gene. V lost 9 bases, J lost 0 bases, and 3 bases lay in between. Germline CDR1 reads MGHDK; CDR2 reads SYGVNS. The CDR3 is 12 amino acids. In DNA, the CDR3 is TGTGCCAGTAGCTCCTATAATTCACCCCTCCACTTT. As protein: CASSSYNSPLHF.

The chain couples TRBV20-1 to TRBJ1-2, with TRBD1 matching over 7 bases. CDR3 size: 17 residues. The V gene end was trimmed by 0 bases and the J gene end by 7 bases; junction bases not matched to a gene: 17. The germline CDR1 and CDR2 sequences are DFQATT and SNEGSKA (reference sequence). The CDR3 DNA follows: TGCAGTGCTAGAGATCCCTCGACAGGGATGCTACTCGGTGGCTACACCTTC. Translated, it gives CSARDPSTGMLLGGYTF.

This chain joins TRBV10-3 and TRBJ2-7; TRBD1 aligns across 9 bases. The J segment lost 4 bases and the V segment lost 0 bases, leaving 7 bases of the junction unmatched. CDR1 and CDR2 from the germline V gene are ENHRY and SYGVKD. This CDR3 region has 16 residues. In DNA form, the CDR3 reads TGTGCCATCAGTGAGTCGCCGGACAGGGGAGGGTACGAGCAGTACTTC. Translating it yields CAISESPDRGGYEQYF.

This clonotype has more than one count but fewer than ten. The genes are TRBV2 and TRBJ1-1; perhaps TRBD1 as D (5 bases). Germline CDR1 is SNHLY and CDR2 is FYNNEI. This CDR3 has 14 amino acids. Trimming pared 4 bases from V and 5 bases from J, leaving 14 bases between. This CDR3 reads CASSVPAGGTEAFF. The CDR3 nucleotides are TGTGCCAGCAGTGTGCCCGCGGGGGGAACTGAAGCTTTCTTT.

This clonotype showed up many times. The V and J genes are TRBV6-5 and TRBJ2-7, with D possibly called TRBD1 or TRBD2 (5 bases each). This CDR3 has 14 residues. Trimming pared 0 bases from V and 4 bases from J, leaving 10 bases between. Germline CDR1 is MNHEY and CDR2 is SVGAGI. CDR3 region: CASSYSLGGYEQYF. The CDR3 nucleotides read TGTGCCAGCAGTTACTCTCTTGGGGGATACGAGCAGTACTTC.

Comment on this clonotype: A much larger clone differs by one base, so this may be a read error. The chain joins TRBV14 to TRBJ2-7; D is perhaps TRBD2 (6 bases). The V and J ends lost 3 bases and 2 bases respectively, with 8 bases between them. Germline-derived CDR1 and CDR2 are SGHDN and FVKESK. The CDR3 sequence is 13 residues long. CDR3 amino acids: CASSQGLTYEQYF. The DNA for the CDR3 is TGTGCCAGCAGCCAGGGACTGACCTACGAGCAGTACTTC.

This clonotype was seen many times. The chain carries TRBV7-2 and TRBJ2-3; the D gene could be TRBD1 or TRBD2 (6 bases each). The germline V and J ends were trimmed by 5 bases and 2 bases, with 14 bases remaining between them. From germline, CDR1 is SGHTA and CDR2 FQGNSA. The CDR3 spans 15 residues. CDR3 DNA: TGTGCCAGCAGCACCTTTTGGGGGGCCACAGATACGCAGTATTTT. It specifies CASSTFWGATDTQYF. Complete variable domain (other parts from reference TRBV7-2 and TRBJ2-3): GAGVSQSPSNKVTEKGKDVELRCDPISGHTALYWYRQSLGQGLEFLIYFQGNSAPDKSGLPSDRFSAERTGGSVSTLTIQRTQQEDSAVYLCASSTFWGATDTQYFGPGTRLTVL.

This clonotype was recorded a few times. This chain joins TRBV18 and TRBJ1-1, with TRBD1 matching 9 bases. Germline loops: CDR1 KGHSH, CDR2 LQKENI. The length of the CDR3 is 13 residues. The V and J ends lost 5 bases and 5 bases, in that order; junction bases with no gene match: 3. CDR3: CASSIGQGTEAFF. The CDR3, as DNA: TGTGCCAGCTCAATCGGACAGGGGACTGAAGCTTTCTTT.

The chain has TRBV7-8 and TRBJ1-5; no firm D call. Per the germline V gene, CDR1 is SGHVS and CDR2 is FQNEAQ. V was trimmed by 0 bases and J by 4 bases, leaving 13 bases between them. There are 16 residues in the CDR3. The CDR3 sequence is CASSLARDPVNQPQHF. In DNA form, the CDR3 reads TGTGCCAGCAGCTTAGCGAGGGATCCAGTAAATCAGCCCCAGCATTTT.

This clonotype showed up just a few times. The rearrangement joins TRBV4-3 to TRBJ2-1; D gene unclear. Germline assignment: CDR1 LGHNA and CDR2 YSLEER. This CDR3 has 13 amino acids. With 2 bases removed from V and 8 bases from J, the gap between germline ends came to 10 bases. CDR3 region: CASSQFLSYEQFF. CDR3 DNA sequence: TGCGCCAGCAGCCAATTTTTATCGTATGAGCAGTTCTTC.

The gene calls are TRBV2 and TRBJ2-3; TRBD1 might be the D (7 bases). The V end lost 6 bases, the J end lost 4 bases, and 17 bases lay between the germline ends. CDR3 length: 15 amino acids. The germline V gene encodes CDR1 SNHLY and CDR2 FYNNEI. The chain's CDR3 is CASSGDRDWADTQYF. In DNA form, the CDR3 reads TGTGCCAGCAGCGGAGACAGGGACTGGGCAGATACGCAGTATTTT.

This sequence joins TRBV28 and TRBJ2-2, with TRBD1 matching over 8 bases. The CDR3 is made up of 18 amino acids. After removal of 6 bases from V and 1 base from J, the junction contained 13 bases not matched to a gene. Germline V CDR1 and CDR2: MDHEN, SYDVKM. This CDR3 reads CASSPGTGTGVNTGELFF. The CDR3 coding sequence is TGTGCCAGCAGCCCCGGGACCGGGACAGGAGTGAACACCGGGGAGCTGTTTTTT.

The genes are TRBV27 and TRBJ1-2, with 8 bases fitting TRBD1. This CDR3 is 14 amino acids long. From germline, CDR1 is MNHEY and CDR2 SMNVEV (reference sequence). V lost 6 bases, J lost 0 bases, and 3 bases stayed unmatched. CDR3 amino acids: CASSPQGANYGYTF. The CDR3 bases are TGTGCCAGCAGCCCACAGGGGGCTAACTATGGCTACACCTTC.

This clonotype came up a few times. The CDR3 here is CASSLSQMETQYF. The CDR3 DNA reads TGTGCCAGCAGCTTAAGTCAGATGGAGACCCAGTACTTC. The chain joins TRBV11-2 to TRBJ2-5; D ambiguous. Germline-derived CDR1 and CDR2 are SGHAT and FQNNGV. CDR3 length: 13 amino acids. The germline V and J ends were trimmed by 2 bases and 5 bases, with 9 bases remaining between them.

The genes are TRBV7-6 and TRBJ2-2; 8 positions agree with TRBD1. J gave up 0 bases and V 5 bases, and 11 bases lay outside the gene matches. This CDR3 region has 18 residues. The germline CDR1 and CDR2 sequences are SGHVS and FNYEAQ. CDR3 DNA: TGTGCCAGCAGCACAAGGACAGGGCCCTTAACGAACACCGGGGAGCTGTTTTTT. This codes for CASSTRTGPLTNTGELFF.

The V call is TRBV20-1, the J call TRBJ2-3; tentative D call: TRBD2 (5 bases). This CDR3 comprises 14 residues. CDR1 is DFQATT, CDR2 SNEGSKA, per germline (reference sequence). Between the trimmed V and J ends, which lost 1 base and 8 bases, there was a span of 16 bases. Here the CDR3 DNA reads TGCAGTGCTAGAGGGAGGATTAAGAGGTCTACGCAGTATTTT. Amino acid sequence: CSARGRIKRSTQYF.

V gene TRBV29-1 combines with J gene TRBJ2-2; D gene unclear. CDR3 size: 12 residues. V lost 3 bases and J lost 2, with 4 bases in between. Germline CDR1 SQVTM, CDR2 ANQGSEA. The CDR3 nucleotides are TGCAGCGTTGAGGCCAACACCGGGGAGCTGTTTTTT. This codes for CSVEANTGELFF.

The chain couples TRBV4-3 to TRBJ2-1, with 13 bases fitting TRBD2. Germline values: CDR1 LGHNA, CDR2 YSLEER. The CDR3 spans 17 residues. Trimming took 3 bases from V and 4 from J; bases not matched to a gene: 6. CDR3 nucleotides: TGCGCCAGCAGCCAGGGACTAGCGGGGAGTCTATACAATGAGCAGTTCTTC. Its protein is CASSQGLAGSLYNEQFF.

CDR3 region: CASSEADLAAQGTQYF. As DNA, the CDR3 is TGTGCCAGCAGTGAAGCTGACCTTGCGGCGCAGGGTACGCAGTATTTT. The chain recombines TRBV2 with TRBJ2-3; D may be TRBD1 (5 bases). V lost 0 bases, J lost 8 bases, and 18 bases lay in between. Germline lookup yields CDR1 SNHLY and CDR2 FYNNEI. The CDR3 extends over 16 amino acids.

Only a few counts were recorded for this clonotype. The genes are TRBV12-1 and TRBJ2-3; TRBD1, the table's D call, was not compared with the DNA. TRBV12-1 is tagged as a pseudogene. The CDR3 sequence is 12 residues long. CDR3 DNA: TGTGCCAGCAGCGTGACAGGGAATACGCAGTATTTT. It is translated as CASSVTGNTQYF.